This T cell receptor (beta chain) was recorded in a study of regulatory T cells in long-lasting Graves disease. Building the TCR beta libraries relied on iRepertoire HTBI primers, and CDR3 regions underwent Arm-PCR. Each CDR3 protein is one row after TCRdb ran MiXCR on the multiplex PCR reads. Here the sample spans 400,000 to 450,000 distinct CDR3 sequences, 15% being singletons. As to time point: newly diagnosed GD, antithyroid drugs for less than 3 months. Isolated PBMC RNA provided the starting material for the TCR library. Germline V gives CDR1 SQVTM, CDR2 ANQGSEA. This CDR3 is 14 amino acids long. Regarding this clonotype: One end of the junction fails to match germline, which may point to a read error.

Separately, the same data were catalogued under a study of T cells in Graves' hyperthyroidism and ophthalmopathy.

Sequenced here: peripheral blood mononuclear cells (PBMCs), sampled at new diagnosis, from a patient treated with antithyroid drugs. The TCR originated in a woman under 40 with Graves disease. The chain employs TRBV29-1 and TRBJ2-1; 9 positions match TRBD2. The CDR3 sequence: CSVVSGSSYSEQFF. The CDR3 DNA sequence: TGCAGCGTAGTTAGCGGGAGCTCCTACAGTGAGCAGTTCTTC.